These T cell receptor beta chains were read from a single sample in a study of post-analysis software for immune sequencing data. TCRdb re-called the PCR reads with MiXCR, one entry per CDR3 protein. Of some 690,000 distinct CDR3 sequences listed, roughly 27% are singletons. The specimen was blood. The receptor source for this set is a girl between 5 and 17 years old with multiple sclerosis. CDR3s include the opening cysteine and the closing phenylalanine or tryptophan. D genes are given only for firm matches. The size entry is marked missing in some rows and otherwise reads once, few, many or a size class.

>16|many|TRBJ2-3|TRBV20-1|TRBD2
TGCAGTGCTAGGGACTCTAGCGGGAGGGCCGCAGATACGCAGTATTTT
CSARDSSGRAADTQYF
>16|few|TRBJ2-1|TRBV7-2|-
TGTGCCAGCAGCTTAGCTTCGGAGCTAAGCTACAATGAGCAGTTCTTC
CASSLASELSYNEQFF
>13|-|TRBJ2-1|TRBV7-2|-
TGTGCCAGCAGCTTTAATAAAAACAATGAGCAGTTCTTC
CASSFNKNNEQFF
>12|-|TRBJ2-7|TRBV20-1|-
TGCAGTGCCGAGACTACCCCCTACGAGCAGTACTTC
CSAETTPYEQYF
>14|-|TRBJ2-4|TRBV15|-
TGTGCCACCAGCAGAGATAGAGCGGCGCACATTCAGTACTTC
CATSRDRAAHIQYF
>17|-|TRBJ2-3|TRBV12-3/TRBV12-4|TRBD1
TGTGCCAGCAGTTTAGGTTCCCGGACAGGGACCATGGGTACGCAGTATTTT
CASSLGSRTGTMGTQYF
>16|-|TRBJ2-7|TRBV6-5|-
TGTGCCAGCAGTTACTCGTCAGGTGTGGGAAGCTACGAGCAGTACTTC
CASSYSSGVGSYEQYF
>15|-|TRBJ2-1|TRBV5-1|TRBD1
TGCGCCAGCAGCGCGGGACAGGGGAAATGGAATGAGCAGTTCTTC
CASSAGQGKWNEQFF
>14|-|TRBJ2-1|TRBV7-2|TRBD1
TGTGCCAGCAGCCCGAGACAGGGACGGGATGAGCAGTTCTTC
CASSPRQGRDEQFF
>14|-|TRBJ2-1|TRBV5-1|TRBD2
TGCGCCAGCACCCTAGCGGGGCAAAGAAATGAGCAGTTCTTC
CASTLAGQRNEQFF
>14|once|TRBJ1-2|TRBV2|-
TGTGCCAGCAGTGCCGGACAGCCGTACTATGGCTACACCTTC
CASSAGQPYYGYTF
>13|-|TRBJ2-1|TRBV6-2/TRBV6-3|TRBD2
TGTGCCAGCAGCTTTCTAGCGGGAGATGAGCAGTTCTTC
CASSFLAGDEQFF
>17|few|TRBJ1-2|TRBV7-9|TRBD1
TGTGCCAGCAGCTCAGGGACAGGGGCTCAAAAGAACTATGGCTACACCTTC
CASSSGTGAQKNYGYTF
>14|-|TRBJ2-2|TRBV7-2|TRBD1
TGTGCCAGCTTAAAGACAGGGGATCATCGGGAGCTGTTTTTT
CASLKTGDHRELFF
>13|-|TRBJ1-4|TRBV24-1|-
TGTGCCACCAGTGAGGGATCTAATGAAAAACTGTTTTTT
CATSEGSNEKLFF
>15|many|TRBJ2-7|TRBV6-1|-
TGTGCCAGCAGTGAAGGAGGGGCAGGGTACCACGAGCAGTACTTC
CASSEGGAGYHEQYF
>14|few|TRBJ2-4|TRBV12-3/TRBV12-4|-
TGTGCCAGCGTCCGAGGGGGTTCCAAAAACATTCAGTACTTC
CASVRGGSKNIQYF
>15|-|TRBJ2-7|TRBV5-1|-
TGCGCCAGCAGCCGAGGGGTCACAAACTCCTACGAGCAGTACTTC
CASSRGVTNSYEQYF
>11|many|TRBJ1-2|TRBV29-1|TRBD1
TGCAGCGTTGGATCAGGGGGCGACTACACCTTC
CSVGSGGDYTF
>15|few|TRBJ2-3|TRBV3-1|-
TGTGCCAGCAGCCAAGGACTCTCTCCCACAGATACGCAGTATTTT
CASSQGLSPTDTQYF
>13|few|TRBJ2-3|TRBV9|TRBD1
TGTGCCAGCAACCCAGGACAGGGCGATACGCAGTATTTT
CASNPGQGDTQYF
>14|few|TRBJ2-7|TRBV5-1|-
TGCGCCAGCAGCGACAGGAGAGAGGACTACGAGCAGTACTTC
CASSDRREDYEQYF